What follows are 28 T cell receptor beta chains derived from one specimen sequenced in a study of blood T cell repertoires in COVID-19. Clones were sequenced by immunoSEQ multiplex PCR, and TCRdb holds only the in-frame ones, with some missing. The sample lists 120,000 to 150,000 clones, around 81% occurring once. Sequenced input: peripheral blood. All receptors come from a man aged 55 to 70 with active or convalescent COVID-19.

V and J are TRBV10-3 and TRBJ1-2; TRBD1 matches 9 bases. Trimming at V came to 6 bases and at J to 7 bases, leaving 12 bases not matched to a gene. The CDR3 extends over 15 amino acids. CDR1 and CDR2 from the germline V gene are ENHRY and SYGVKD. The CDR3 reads CAIRGTGLTGIGYTF. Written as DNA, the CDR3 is TGTGCCATCAGGGGGACAGGGCTAACGGGAATTGGCTACACCTTC.

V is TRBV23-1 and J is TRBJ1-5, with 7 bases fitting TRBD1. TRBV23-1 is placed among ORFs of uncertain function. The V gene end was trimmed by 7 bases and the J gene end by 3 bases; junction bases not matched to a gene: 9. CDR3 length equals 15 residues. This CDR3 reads CASTRDSFFNQPQHF. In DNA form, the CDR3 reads TGCGCCAGCACAAGGGACAGCTTCTTCAATCAGCCCCAGCATTTT.

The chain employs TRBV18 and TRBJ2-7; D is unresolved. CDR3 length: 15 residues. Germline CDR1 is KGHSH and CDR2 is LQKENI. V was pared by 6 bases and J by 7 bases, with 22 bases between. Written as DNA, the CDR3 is TGTGCCAGCTCGCCTGTCGGGTCGGAAAGAAGGGAGCAGTACTTC. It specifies CASSPVGSERREQYF.

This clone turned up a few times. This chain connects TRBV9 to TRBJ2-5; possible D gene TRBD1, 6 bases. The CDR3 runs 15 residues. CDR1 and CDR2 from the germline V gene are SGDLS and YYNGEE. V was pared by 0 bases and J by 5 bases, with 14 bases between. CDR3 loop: CASSVVGGPIETQYF. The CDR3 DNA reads TGTGCCAGCAGCGTAGTAGGGGGACCCATCGAGACCCAGTACTTC.

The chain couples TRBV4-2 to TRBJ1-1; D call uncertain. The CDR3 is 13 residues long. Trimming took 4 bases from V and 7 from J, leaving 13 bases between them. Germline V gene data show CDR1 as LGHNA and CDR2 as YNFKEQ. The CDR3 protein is CASSLRGRSEAFF. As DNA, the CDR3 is TGTGCCAGCAGCCTCCGAGGGAGGAGTGAAGCTTTCTTT.

Here the CDR3 reads CATSEGENTGELFF. The CDR3 DNA reads TGTGCCACCAGTGAAGGGGAGAACACCGGGGAGCTGTTTTTT. The V and J genes are TRBV24-1 and TRBJ2-2; D may be TRBD1 (5 bases). The CDR3 is 14 residues long. The germline V and J ends were trimmed by 4 bases and 1 base, with 6 bases remaining between them. The V gene's germline CDR1 is KGHDR and CDR2 SFDVKD.

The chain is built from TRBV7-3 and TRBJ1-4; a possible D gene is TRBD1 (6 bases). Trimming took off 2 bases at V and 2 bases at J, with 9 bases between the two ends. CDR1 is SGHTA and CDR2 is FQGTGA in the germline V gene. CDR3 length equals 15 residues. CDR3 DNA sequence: TGTGCCAGCAGCTTACGCGGGGGCACTAATGAAAAACTGTTTTTT. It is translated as CASSLRGGTNEKLFF.

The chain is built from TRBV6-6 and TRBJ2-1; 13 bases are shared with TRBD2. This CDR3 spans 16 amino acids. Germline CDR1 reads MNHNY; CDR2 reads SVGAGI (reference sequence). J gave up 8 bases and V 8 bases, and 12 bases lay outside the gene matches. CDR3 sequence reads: CASRRRTSGRAHEQFF. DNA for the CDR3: TGTGCCAGCCGGAGGCGAACTAGCGGGAGGGCCCATGAGCAGTTCTTC.

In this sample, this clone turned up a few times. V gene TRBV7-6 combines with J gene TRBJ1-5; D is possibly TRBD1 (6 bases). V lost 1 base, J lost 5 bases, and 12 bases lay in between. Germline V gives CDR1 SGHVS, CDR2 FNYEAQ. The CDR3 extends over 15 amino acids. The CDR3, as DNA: TGTGCCAGCAGCTTAGTTCAGGGGTTCGATCAGCCCCAGCATTTT. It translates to CASSLVQGFDQPQHF.

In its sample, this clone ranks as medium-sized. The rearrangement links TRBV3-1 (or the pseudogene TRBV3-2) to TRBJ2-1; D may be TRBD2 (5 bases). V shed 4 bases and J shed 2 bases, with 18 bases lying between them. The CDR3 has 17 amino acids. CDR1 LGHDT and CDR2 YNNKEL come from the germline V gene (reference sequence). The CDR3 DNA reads TGTGCCAGCAGCCCCTTCCTTTTTGAGGGAACCTACAATGAGCAGTTCTTC. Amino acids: CASSPFLFEGTYNEQFF.

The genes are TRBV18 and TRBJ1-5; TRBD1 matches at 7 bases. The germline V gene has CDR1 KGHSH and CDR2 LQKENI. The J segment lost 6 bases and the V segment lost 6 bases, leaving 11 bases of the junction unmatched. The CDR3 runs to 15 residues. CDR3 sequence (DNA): TGTGCCAGCTCCATCACGGGGCCAGGGGGTCAGCCCCAGCATTTT. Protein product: CASSITGPGGQPQHF. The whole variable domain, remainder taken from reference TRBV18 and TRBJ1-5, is NAGVMQNPRHLVRRRGQEARLRCSPMKGHSHVYWYRQLPEEGLKFMVYLQKENIIDESGMPKERFSAEFPKEGPSILRIQQVVRGDSAAYFCASSITGPGGQPQHFGDGTRLSIL.

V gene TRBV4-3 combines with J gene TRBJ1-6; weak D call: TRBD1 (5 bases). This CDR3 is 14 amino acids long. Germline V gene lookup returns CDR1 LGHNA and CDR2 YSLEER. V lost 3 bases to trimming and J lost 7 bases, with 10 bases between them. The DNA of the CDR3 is TGCGCCAGCAGCCAGGAACCAGGGAATTCACCCCTCCACTTT. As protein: CASSQEPGNSPLHF.

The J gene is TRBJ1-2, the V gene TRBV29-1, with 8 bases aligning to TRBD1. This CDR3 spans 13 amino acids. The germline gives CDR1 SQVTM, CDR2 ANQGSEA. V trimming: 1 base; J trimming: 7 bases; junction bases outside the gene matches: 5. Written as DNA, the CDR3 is TGCAGCGTTGAAGCAGGACAGGGCTCTGGCTACACCTTC. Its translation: CSVEAGQGSGYTF.

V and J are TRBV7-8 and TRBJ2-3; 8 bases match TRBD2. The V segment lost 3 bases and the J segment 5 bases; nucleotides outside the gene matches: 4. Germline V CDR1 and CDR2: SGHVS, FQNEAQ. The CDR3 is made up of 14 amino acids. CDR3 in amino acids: CASSFGLAGDTQYF. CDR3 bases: TGTGCCAGCAGCTTCGGACTAGCTGGAGATACGCAGTATTTT.

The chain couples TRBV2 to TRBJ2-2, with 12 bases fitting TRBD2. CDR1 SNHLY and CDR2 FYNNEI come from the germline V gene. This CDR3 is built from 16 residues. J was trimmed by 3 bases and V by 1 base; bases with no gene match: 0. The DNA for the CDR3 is TGTGCCAGCAGTGAAGGACTAGCGGGAGACACCGGGGAGCTGTTTTTT. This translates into CASSEGLAGDTGELFF.

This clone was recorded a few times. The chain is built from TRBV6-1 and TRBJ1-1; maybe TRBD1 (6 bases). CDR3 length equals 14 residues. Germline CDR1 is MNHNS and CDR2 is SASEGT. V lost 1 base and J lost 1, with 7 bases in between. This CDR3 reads CASSEDRANTEAFF. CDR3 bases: TGTGCCAGCAGTGAAGACAGGGCGAACACTGAAGCTTTCTTT.

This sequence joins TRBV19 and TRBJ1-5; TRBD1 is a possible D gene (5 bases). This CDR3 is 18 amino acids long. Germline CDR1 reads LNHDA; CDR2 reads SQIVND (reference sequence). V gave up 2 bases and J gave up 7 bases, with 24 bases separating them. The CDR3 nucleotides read TGTGCCAGTAGTATAATCGGTGGCGCGCAGGGTCCGCGGCAGCCCCAGCATTTT. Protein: CASSIIGGAQGPRQPQHF. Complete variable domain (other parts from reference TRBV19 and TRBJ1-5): DGGITQSPKYLFRKEGQNVTLSCEQNLNHDAMYWYRQDPGQGLRLIYYSQIVNDFQKGDIAEGYSVSREKKESFPLTVTSAQKNPTAFYLCASSIIGGAQGPRQPQHFGDGTRLSIL.

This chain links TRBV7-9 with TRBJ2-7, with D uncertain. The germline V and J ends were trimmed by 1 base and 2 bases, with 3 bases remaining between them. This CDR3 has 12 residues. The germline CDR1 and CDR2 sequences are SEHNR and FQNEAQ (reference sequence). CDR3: CASSLGAYEQYF. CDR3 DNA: TGTGCCAGCAGCTTAGGAGCCTACGAGCAGTACTTC.

The CDR3 protein is CASSPRQGPYEQYF. In nucleotides, the CDR3 is TGTGCCAGCAGCCCCAGACAGGGGCCCTACGAGCAGTACTTC. This sequence joins TRBV11-3 and TRBJ2-7; TRBD1 agrees at 8 bases. CDR1 and CDR2 (germline): SGHNT, YENEEA. V dropped 5 bases and J dropped 2; count of bases not matched to a gene: 5. This CDR3 has 14 residues. The variable domain in full, with the rest retrieved from reference TRBV11-3 and TRBJ2-7, is EAGVVQSPRYKIIEKKQPVAFWCNPISGHNTLYWYLQNLGQGPELLIRYENEEAVDDSQLPKDRFSAERLKGVDSTLKIQPAELGDSAVYLCASSPRQGPYEQYFGPGTRLTVT.

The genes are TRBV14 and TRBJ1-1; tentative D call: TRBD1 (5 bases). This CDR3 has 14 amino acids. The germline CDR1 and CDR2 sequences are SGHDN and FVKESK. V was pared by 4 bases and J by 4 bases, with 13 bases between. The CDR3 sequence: CASSPRAGGTEAFF. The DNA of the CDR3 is TGTGCCAGCAGCCCACGGGCCGGGGGCACTGAAGCTTTCTTT.

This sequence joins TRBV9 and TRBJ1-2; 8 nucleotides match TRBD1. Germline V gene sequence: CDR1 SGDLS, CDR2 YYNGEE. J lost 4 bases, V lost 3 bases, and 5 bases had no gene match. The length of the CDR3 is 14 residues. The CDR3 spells CASSAATGAYGYTF. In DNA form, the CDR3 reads TGTGCCAGCAGCGCCGCGACAGGGGCCTATGGCTACACCTTC.

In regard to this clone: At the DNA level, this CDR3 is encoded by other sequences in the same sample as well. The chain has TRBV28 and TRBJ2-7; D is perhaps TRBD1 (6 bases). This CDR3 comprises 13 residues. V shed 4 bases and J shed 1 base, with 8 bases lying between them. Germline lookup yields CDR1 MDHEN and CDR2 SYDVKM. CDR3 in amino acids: CASSYRVSYEQYF. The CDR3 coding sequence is TGTGCCAGCAGTTACAGGGTGTCCTACGAGCAGTACTTC.

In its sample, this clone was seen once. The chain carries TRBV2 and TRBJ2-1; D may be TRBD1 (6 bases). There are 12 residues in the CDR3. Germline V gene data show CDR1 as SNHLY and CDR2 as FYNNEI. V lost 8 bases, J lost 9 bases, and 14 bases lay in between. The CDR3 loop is CASGGSAGEQFF. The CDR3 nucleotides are TGTGCCAGCGGGGGCAGCGCGGGTGAGCAGTTCTTC.

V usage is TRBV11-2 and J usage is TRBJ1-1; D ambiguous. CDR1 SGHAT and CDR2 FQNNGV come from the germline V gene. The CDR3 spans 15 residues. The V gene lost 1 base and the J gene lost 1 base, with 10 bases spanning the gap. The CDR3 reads CASSLAGGSNTEAFF. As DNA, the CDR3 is TGTGCCAGCAGCTTAGCAGGAGGCTCGAACACTGAAGCTTTCTTT.

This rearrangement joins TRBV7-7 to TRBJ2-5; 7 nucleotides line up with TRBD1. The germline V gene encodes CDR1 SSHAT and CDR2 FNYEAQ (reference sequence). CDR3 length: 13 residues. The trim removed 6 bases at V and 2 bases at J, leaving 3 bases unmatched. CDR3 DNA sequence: TGTGCCAGCAGTAGGGGGCAACAAGAGACCCAGTACTTC. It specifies CASSRGQQETQYF.

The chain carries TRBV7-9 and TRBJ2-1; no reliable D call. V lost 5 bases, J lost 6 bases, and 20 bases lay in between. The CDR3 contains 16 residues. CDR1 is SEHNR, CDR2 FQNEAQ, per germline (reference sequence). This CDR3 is CASSLPWRGLGNEQFF. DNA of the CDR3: TGTGCCAGCAGCCTACCCTGGAGAGGTTTAGGCAATGAGCAGTTCTTC.

Here the CDR3 DNA reads TGTGCCAGCAGTTTGACGGAGGACACTGAAGCTTTCTTT. Amino acid sequence: CASSLTEDTEAFF. This chain connects TRBV12-3 or TRBV12-4 to TRBJ1-1; D is ambiguous. This CDR3 has 13 residues. V shed 3 bases and J shed 3 bases, with 8 bases lying between them.

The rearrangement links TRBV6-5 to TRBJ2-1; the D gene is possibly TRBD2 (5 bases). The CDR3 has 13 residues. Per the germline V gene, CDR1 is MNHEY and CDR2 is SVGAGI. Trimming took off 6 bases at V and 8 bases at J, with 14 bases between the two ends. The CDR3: CASRAAASDEQFF. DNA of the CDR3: TGTGCCAGCAGGGCAGCGGCTTCCGATGAGCAGTTCTTC.